Presented here are 32 T cell receptor beta chains from one specimen sequenced in a study of blood T cell repertoires in COVID-19. Clones were read by immunoSEQ multiplex PCR, and TCRdb kept only the in-frame ones, dropping some. This sample has approximately 100,000 clones, with approximately 90% found just once. The sample comprised peripheral blood. The receptor source for this set is a human donor with acute or convalescent COVID-19. The donor label of this sample is uncertain.

This chain connects TRBV6-5 to TRBJ1-2; D not certain. V was clipped by 0 bases and J by 4 bases, with 12 bases between them. Germline V gene sequence: CDR1 MNHEY, CDR2 SVGAGI. This CDR3 comprises 15 residues. The CDR3 protein is CASSYSKRKAYGYTF. The CDR3 DNA reads TGTGCCAGCAGTTACTCGAAGCGCAAAGCCTATGGCTACACCTTC.

V and J are TRBV3-1 (or the pseudogene TRBV3-2) and TRBJ2-1, with 13 bases matching TRBD2. From germline, CDR1 is LGHDT and CDR2 YNNKEL (reference sequence). The CDR3 spans 15 residues. V trimming: 6 bases; J trimming: 6 bases; junction bases outside the gene matches: 5. CDR3 loop: CASRLAGGPANEQFF. In nucleotides, the CDR3 is TGTGCCAGCAGACTAGCGGGAGGGCCGGCCAATGAGCAGTTCTTC.

The chain links TRBV6-5 to TRBJ1-6, with D unclear. The germline gives CDR1 MNHEY, CDR2 SVGAGI. This CDR3 spans 13 amino acids. V lost 2 bases, J lost 7 bases, and 6 bases lay in between. CDR3 DNA: TGTGCCAGCAGTTACGAAGCAAATTCACCCCTCCACTTT. Amino acid sequence: CASSYEANSPLHF.

This chain links TRBV25-1 with TRBJ1-5, with D possibly TRBD1 on 6 matching bases. Germline CDR1 is MGHDK and CDR2 is SYGVNS. The CDR3 is 16 amino acids. Trimming stripped 3 bases from V and 1 base from J, with 13 bases between. CDR3 DNA sequence: TGTGCCAGCAGTGACAACGCCCAGGGGAGCAATCAGCCCCAGCATTTT. Amino acid sequence: CASSDNAQGSNQPQHF.

J is TRBJ2-5 and V is TRBV27; 9 positions match TRBD2. This CDR3 region has 16 residues. CDR1 is MNHEY and CDR2 is SMNVEV in the germline V gene (reference sequence). With 5 bases clipped from V and 2 bases from J, the junction kept 9 bases outside the gene matches. The CDR3 loop is CASSTIAGEGQETQYF. As DNA, the CDR3 is TGTGCCAGCAGTACGATAGCGGGAGAGGGGCAAGAGACCCAGTACTTC.

This chain connects TRBV11-2 to TRBJ2-2; no definite D call. The germline V gene has CDR1 SGHAT and CDR2 FQNNGV. The V end was cut by 2 bases, the J end by 8 bases, with 3 bases between. This CDR3 comprises 11 residues. CDR3 DNA sequence: TGTGCCAGCAGCTTATCTGGGGAGCTGTTTTTT. Encoded protein: CASSLSGELFF.

V is TRBV6-5 and J is TRBJ2-3; TRBD1 matches at 8 bases. CDR1 and CDR2 from the germline V gene are MNHEY and SVGAGI. J lost 2 bases, V lost 2 bases, and 6 bases had no gene match. This CDR3 is built from 16 residues. The DNA of the CDR3 is TGTGCCAGCAGTTACCAGGGGGCGGGCCCCACAGATACGCAGTATTTT. Its protein is CASSYQGAGPTDTQYF.

The chain links TRBV7-3 to TRBJ2-5; TRBD2 matches 8 bases. J lost 4 bases, V lost 3 bases, and 7 bases had no gene match. In germline, CDR1 is SGHTA, CDR2 FQGTGA. This CDR3 contains 15 residues. The CDR3 reads CASSLPTSGTETQYF. Written as DNA, the CDR3 is TGTGCCAGCAGCTTGCCAACTAGCGGAACAGAGACCCAGTACTTC. Combining the CDR3 with reference TRBV7-3 and TRBJ2-5 gives the whole variable domain GAGVSQTPSNKVTEKGKYVELRCDPISGHTALYWYRQSLGQGPEFLIYFQGTGAADDSGLPNDRFFAVRPEGSVSTLKIQRTERGDSAVYLCASSLPTSGTETQYFGPGTRLLVL.

The chain recombines TRBV18 with TRBJ2-4; TRBD2 agrees at 8 bases. CDR3 length: 14 amino acids. Germline CDR1 is KGHSH and CDR2 is LQKENI. After removal of 4 bases from V and 8 bases from J, the junction contained 7 bases not matched to a gene. CDR3: CASSRTGTSDIQYF. The CDR3 region has the DNA TGTGCCAGCTCACGTACCGGGACTAGTGACATTCAGTACTTC. The entire variable domain, with the rest obtained from reference TRBV18 and TRBJ2-4, is as follows: NAGVMQNPRHLVRRRGQEARLRCSPMKGHSHVYWYRQLPEEGLKFMVYLQKENIIDESGMPKERFSAEFPKEGPSILRIQQVVRGDSAAYFCASSRTGTSDIQYFGAGTRLSVL.

The chain is built from TRBV9 and TRBJ2-1, with a tentative D call TRBD1 (5 bases). The germline V and J ends were trimmed by 3 bases and 8 bases, with 15 bases remaining between them. From germline, CDR1 is SGDLS and CDR2 YYNGEE. The CDR3 is 14 amino acids. CDR3 in amino acids: CASSDTGLGDEQFF. The CDR3 DNA reads TGTGCCAGCAGCGATACAGGCCTTGGCGATGAGCAGTTCTTC.

This sequence joins TRBV10-1 and TRBJ2-7, with 7 positions matching TRBD1. The length of the CDR3 is 15 residues. J gave up 3 bases and V 5 bases, and 10 bases lay outside the gene matches. Per germline, CDR1 WNHNN and CDR2 SYGVQD (reference sequence). The CDR3: CASSTKRGPGYEQYF. CDR3 coding DNA: TGCGCCAGCAGTACGAAGAGGGGGCCAGGCTACGAGCAGTACTTC.

This clone is classed as large. The chain is built from TRBV4-1 and TRBJ2-3; 12 bases match TRBD2. Germline CDR1 MGHRA, CDR2 YSYEKL. This CDR3 is 16 amino acids long. J lost 2 bases, V lost 6 bases, and 6 bases had no gene match. The CDR3 protein is CASRRLAGVSTDTQYF. Written as DNA, the CDR3 is TGCGCCAGCAGACGACTAGCGGGAGTCTCCACAGATACGCAGTATTTT.

This clone has more than one count but fewer than ten. The gene calls are TRBV28 and TRBJ1-6; D not certain. The CDR3 extends over 16 amino acids. CDR1 is MDHEN, CDR2 SYDVKM, per germline. The germline V and J ends were trimmed by 1 base and 0 bases, with 7 bases remaining between them. In DNA form, the CDR3 reads TGTGCCAGCAGTTTATATAGCGGCTCCTATAATTCACCCCTCCACTTT. Amino acid sequence: CASSLYSGSYNSPLHF.

The J gene is TRBJ1-1, the V gene TRBV28, with D uncertain. Trimming removed 5 bases at V and 3 bases at J, with 22 bases between. Germline values: CDR1 MDHEN, CDR2 SYDVKM. The CDR3 spans 17 residues. CDR3 sequence: CASSPIVPANRDTEAFF. The CDR3 nucleotides are TGTGCCAGCAGTCCGATAGTCCCCGCGAATCGGGACACTGAAGCTTTCTTT.

The chain uses TRBV5-1 and TRBJ1-1; TRBD1 matches at 9 bases. Germline-derived CDR1 and CDR2 are SGHRS and YFSETQ. V lost 4 bases and J lost 8; bases outside the gene matches: 6. The CDR3 runs 13 residues. In DNA form, the CDR3 reads TGCGCCAGCAGCAGGGACAGGGAGCGAGAAGCTTTCTTT. It yields the protein CASSRDREREAFF.

The chain is built from TRBV5-1 and TRBJ2-7, with D tentatively TRBD2 (5 bases). Trimming left V 2 bases short and J 0 bases short, with 9 bases between. CDR1 and CDR2 from the germline V gene are SGHRS and YFSETQ. This CDR3 has 14 residues. CDR3 bases: TGCGCCAGCAGCTTTCTCGGAGGCTCCTACGAGCAGTACTTC. Its translation is CASSFLGGSYEQYF.

The chain couples TRBV28 to TRBJ1-4; weak D call: TRBD1 (6 bases). Trimming removed 2 bases from V and 8 bases from J, with 15 bases in between. CDR1 is MDHEN and CDR2 is SYDVKM in the germline V gene. The CDR3 sequence is 15 residues long. CDR3: CASSLGGGVWEKLFF. The CDR3 DNA is TGTGCCAGCAGTTTAGGGGGGGGCGTATGGGAAAAACTGTTTTTT. The whole variable domain, remainder taken from reference TRBV28 and TRBJ1-4, is DVKVTQSSRYLVKRTGEKVFLECVQDMDHENMFWYRQDPGLGLRLIYFSYDVKMKEKGDIPEGYSVSREKKERFSLILESASTNQTSMYLCASSLGGGVWEKLFFGSGTQLSVL.

V is TRBV28 and J is TRBJ1-2, with a tentative D call TRBD1 (5 bases). CDR3 length equals 13 residues. Trimming pared 5 bases from V and 7 bases from J, leaving 14 bases between. CDR1 is MDHEN, CDR2 SYDVKM, per germline. Here the CDR3 reads CASSPRAGLGYTF. The CDR3 DNA follows: TGTGCCAGCAGTCCACGGGCAGGGCTTGGCTACACCTTC.

The V call is TRBV4-1, the J call TRBJ2-7; perhaps TRBD1 as D (6 bases). This CDR3 comprises 15 residues. Germline V gene sequence: CDR1 MGHRA, CDR2 YSYEKL. Trimming shortened V by 2 bases and J by 1 base, and 12 bases separated the two germline ends. Written as DNA, the CDR3 is TGCGCCAGCAGCCAATTGTTCAGGGGATCCTACGAGCAGTACTTC. This gives the protein CASSQLFRGSYEQYF.

The CDR3 nucleotides are TGTGCCTGGAGAAAACAGGGAGAGACCCAGTACTTC. Translation gives CAWRKQGETQYF. The chain couples TRBV30 to TRBJ2-5, with D possibly TRBD1 on 6 matching bases. CDR1 is GTSNPN and CDR2 is SVGIG in the germline V gene (reference sequence). The CDR3 spans 12 residues. Trimming removed 3 bases from V and 4 bases from J, with 9 bases in between.

The V call is TRBV24-1, the J call TRBJ2-5; 11 bases match TRBD2. Germline loops: CDR1 KGHDR, CDR2 SFDVKD. The junction had 5 bases not matched to a gene; V was cut back by 5 bases and J by 4 bases. This CDR3 spans 15 amino acids. The CDR3 reads CATSGGLAGIETQYF. CDR3 DNA sequence: TGTGCCACCAGTGGCGGACTAGCGGGTATAGAGACCCAGTACTTC.

V and J are TRBV4-1 and TRBJ2-1; D may be TRBD1 (6 bases). The CDR3 spans 17 residues. V lost 2 bases to trimming and J lost 0 bases, with 14 bases between them. Germline V lookup: CDR1 MGHRA, CDR2 YSYEKL. CDR3 sequence: CASSQIRGRGSYNEQFF. In DNA, the CDR3 is TGCGCCAGCAGCCAAATCAGGGGTCGGGGCTCCTACAATGAGCAGTTCTTC.

The chain has TRBV4-2 and TRBJ1-5; D possibly corresponds to TRBD1 (6 bases). This CDR3 is 15 amino acids long. The V gene's germline CDR1 is LGHNA and CDR2 YNFKEQ. Trimming shortened V by 0 bases and J by 4 bases, and 10 bases separated the two germline ends. CDR3 bases: TGTGCCAGCAGCCAAGACAGGGGACCGAATCAGCCCCAGCATTTT. This encodes CASSQDRGPNQPQHF.

This clone occurred once. The rearrangement links TRBV5-1 to TRBJ2-2; D ambiguous. Germline V gene data show CDR1 as SGHRS and CDR2 as YFSETQ. V shed 4 bases and J shed 8 bases, with 12 bases lying between them. The CDR3 runs to 13 residues. This chain's CDR3 is CASSTVPPGELFF. The DNA for the CDR3 is TGCGCCAGCAGCACAGTACCACCGGGGGAGCTGTTTTTT.

This sequence joins TRBV7-9 and TRBJ2-1, with 7 bases that match TRBD2. The CDR3 loop spans 15 amino acids. CDR1 SEHNR and CDR2 FQNEAQ come from the germline V gene (reference sequence). V shed 5 bases, J shed 0 bases, and the junction held 4 bases outside the gene matches. CDR3 coding DNA: TGTGCCAGCAGCCCGGGAGGCGGCTCCTACAATGAGCAGTTCTTC. This gives the protein CASSPGGGSYNEQFF.

In nucleotides, the CDR3 is TGTGCCAGCAGGGGACAATCGGTCTATGGCTACACCTTC. Translated: CASRGQSVYGYTF. This chain uses TRBV28 with TRBJ1-2; D is possibly TRBD1 (6 bases). The CDR3 is 13 residues long. V was shortened by 6 bases and J by 4 bases, with 12 bases between the two germline ends. CDR1 MDHEN and CDR2 SYDVKM come from the germline V gene.

The chain couples TRBV6-5 to TRBJ1-3; no firm D call. CDR3 length equals 13 residues. Germline V gene sequence: CDR1 MNHEY, CDR2 SVGAGI. The germline V and J ends were trimmed by 7 bases and 3 bases, with 10 bases remaining between them. CDR3 region: CASKRSSGNTIYF. DNA for the CDR3: TGTGCCAGCAAGAGGTCCAGTGGAAACACCATATATTTT.

The genes are TRBV19 and TRBJ1-3; weak D call: TRBD1 (6 bases). Germline V lookup: CDR1 LNHDA, CDR2 SQIVND (reference sequence). The V and J ends lost 7 bases and 9 bases respectively, with 10 bases between them. The CDR3 contains 11 residues. CDR3 loop: CASIQGSTIYF. DNA for the CDR3: TGTGCCAGTATTCAGGGGTCCACCATATATTTT.

V and J are TRBV28 and TRBJ2-3; no clear D gene. The CDR3 runs 11 residues. The V gene's germline CDR1 is MDHEN and CDR2 SYDVKM. V lost 6 bases to trimming and J lost 8 bases, with 9 bases between them. CDR3 in amino acids: CASSRLGTQYF. For the CDR3, the DNA is TGTGCCAGCAGCCGCCTCGGTACGCAGTATTTT. Supplemented by reference TRBV28 and TRBJ2-3, the full variable domain reads DVKVTQSSRYLVKRTGEKVFLECVQDMDHENMFWYRQDPGLGLRLIYFSYDVKMKEKGDIPEGYSVSREKKERFSLILESASTNQTSMYLCASSRLGTQYFGPGTRLTVL.

As DNA, the CDR3 is TGCGCCAGCAGCTTGGGGGCTCGCGATTCACCCCTCCACTTT. This gives the protein CASSLGARDSPLHF. J is TRBJ1-6 and V is TRBV5-1; D gene unclear. This CDR3 comprises 14 residues. Trimming stripped 0 bases from V and 8 bases from J, with 9 bases between. CDR1 SGHRS and CDR2 YFSETQ come from the germline V gene.

This clone appeared a few times. The chain carries TRBV5-6 and TRBJ1-2; 8 bases fit TRBD1. This CDR3 comprises 13 residues. The V and J ends lost 4 bases and 8 bases, in that order; junction bases with no gene match: 7. Looked up from germline, CDR1 is SGHDT and CDR2 is YYEEEE. The CDR3 nucleotides read TGTGCCAGCAGCCTACAGGGGGTAGAAGGCTACACCTTC. Protein sequence: CASSLQGVEGYTF.

This clone was counted only a few times. The chain employs TRBV29-1 and TRBJ1-2, with 10 positions matching TRBD1. CDR3 length: 14 amino acids. V gave up 2 bases and J gave up 2 bases; unmatched junction bases: 2. The germline gives CDR1 SQVTM, CDR2 ANQGSEA. The CDR3 sequence is CSVEKTGGNYGYTF. For the CDR3, the DNA is TGCAGCGTTGAAAAGACAGGGGGCAACTATGGCTACACCTTC.